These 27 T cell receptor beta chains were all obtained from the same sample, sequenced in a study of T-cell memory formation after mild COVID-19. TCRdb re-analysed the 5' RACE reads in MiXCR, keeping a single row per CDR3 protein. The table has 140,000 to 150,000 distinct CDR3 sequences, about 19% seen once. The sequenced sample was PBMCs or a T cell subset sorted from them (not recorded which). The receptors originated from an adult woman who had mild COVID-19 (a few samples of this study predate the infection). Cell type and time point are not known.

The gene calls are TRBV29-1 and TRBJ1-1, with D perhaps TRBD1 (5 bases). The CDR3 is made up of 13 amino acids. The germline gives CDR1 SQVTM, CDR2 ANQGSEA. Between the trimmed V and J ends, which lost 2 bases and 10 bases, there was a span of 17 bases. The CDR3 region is CSVEKLGGQGAFF. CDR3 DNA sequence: TGCAGCGTTGAAAAACTTGGAGGGCAGGGAGCTTTCTTT.

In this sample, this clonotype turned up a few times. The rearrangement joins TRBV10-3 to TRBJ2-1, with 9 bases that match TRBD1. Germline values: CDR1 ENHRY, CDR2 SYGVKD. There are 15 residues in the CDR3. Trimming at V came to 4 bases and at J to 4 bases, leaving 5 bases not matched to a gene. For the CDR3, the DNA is TGTGCCATCAGTGGGGGGACAGGGAGGTACAATGAGCAGTTCTTC. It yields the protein CAISGGTGRYNEQFF.

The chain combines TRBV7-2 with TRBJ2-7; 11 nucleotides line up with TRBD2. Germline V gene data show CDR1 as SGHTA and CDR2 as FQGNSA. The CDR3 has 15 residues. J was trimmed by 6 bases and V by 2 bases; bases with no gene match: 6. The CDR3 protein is CASSLIAGGPGEQYF. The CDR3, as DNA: TGTGCCAGCAGCTTAATAGCGGGAGGGCCGGGCGAGCAGTACTTC.

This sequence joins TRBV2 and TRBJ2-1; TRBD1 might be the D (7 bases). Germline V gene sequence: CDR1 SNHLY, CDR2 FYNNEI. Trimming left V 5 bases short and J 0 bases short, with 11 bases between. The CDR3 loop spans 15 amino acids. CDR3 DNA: TGTGCCAGCAGTCAGGGGGGAGGCTCCTACAATGAGCAGTTCTTC. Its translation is CASSQGGGSYNEQFF.

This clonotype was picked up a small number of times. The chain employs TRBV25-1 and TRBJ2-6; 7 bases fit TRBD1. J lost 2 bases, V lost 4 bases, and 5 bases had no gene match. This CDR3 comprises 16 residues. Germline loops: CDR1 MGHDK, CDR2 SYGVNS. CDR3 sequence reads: CASSAAGGTGANVLTF. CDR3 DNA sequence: TGTGCCAGCAGTGCGGCAGGGGGTACTGGGGCCAACGTCCTGACTTTC.

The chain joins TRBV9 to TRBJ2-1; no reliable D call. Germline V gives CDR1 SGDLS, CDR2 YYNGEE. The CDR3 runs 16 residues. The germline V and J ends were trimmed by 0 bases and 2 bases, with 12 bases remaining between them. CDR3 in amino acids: CASSVGPGLAYNEQFF. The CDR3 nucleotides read TGTGCCAGCAGCGTAGGTCCAGGTCTCGCCTACAATGAGCAGTTCTTC.

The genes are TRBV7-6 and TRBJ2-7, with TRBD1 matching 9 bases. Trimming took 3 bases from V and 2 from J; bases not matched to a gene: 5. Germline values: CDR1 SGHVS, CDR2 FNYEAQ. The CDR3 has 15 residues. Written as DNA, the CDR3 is TGTGCCAGCAGCTTCGGGACAGGGCTAACCTACGAGCAGTACTTC. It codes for CASSFGTGLTYEQYF.

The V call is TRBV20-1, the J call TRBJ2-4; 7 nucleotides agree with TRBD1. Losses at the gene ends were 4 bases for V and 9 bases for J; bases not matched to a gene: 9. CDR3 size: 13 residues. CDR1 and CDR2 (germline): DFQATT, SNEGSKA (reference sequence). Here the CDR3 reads CSATDRVGGIQYF. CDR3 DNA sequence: TGCAGTGCTACCGACAGGGTCGGAGGCATTCAGTACTTC.

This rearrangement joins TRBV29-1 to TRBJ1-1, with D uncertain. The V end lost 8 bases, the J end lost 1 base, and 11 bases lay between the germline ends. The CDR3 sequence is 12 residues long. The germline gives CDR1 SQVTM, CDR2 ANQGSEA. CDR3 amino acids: CSFTRQNTEAFF. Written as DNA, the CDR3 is TGCAGCTTTACGAGGCAGAACACTGAAGCTTTCTTT.

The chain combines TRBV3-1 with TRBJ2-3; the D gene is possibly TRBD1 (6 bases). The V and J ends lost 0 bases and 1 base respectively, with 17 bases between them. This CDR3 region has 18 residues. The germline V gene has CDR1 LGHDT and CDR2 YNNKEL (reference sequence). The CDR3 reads CASSQDLSGTSGTDTQYF. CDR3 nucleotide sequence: TGTGCCAGCAGCCAAGATCTATCCGGGACATCTGGCACAGATACGCAGTATTTT.

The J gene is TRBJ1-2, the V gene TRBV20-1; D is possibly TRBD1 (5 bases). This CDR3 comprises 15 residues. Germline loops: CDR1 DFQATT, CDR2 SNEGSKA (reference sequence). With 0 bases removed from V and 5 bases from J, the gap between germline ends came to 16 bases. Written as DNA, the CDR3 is TGCAGTGCTAGAGAGACAGTGGGAGGGGTTTATGGCTACACCTTC. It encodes CSARETVGGVYGYTF.

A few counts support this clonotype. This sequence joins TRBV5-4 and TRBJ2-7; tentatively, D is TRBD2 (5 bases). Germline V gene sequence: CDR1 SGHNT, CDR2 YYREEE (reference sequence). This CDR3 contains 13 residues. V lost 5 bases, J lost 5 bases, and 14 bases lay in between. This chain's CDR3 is CASRPTGVNEQYF. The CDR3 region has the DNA TGTGCCAGCAGACCCACCGGGGTCAACGAGCAGTACTTC.

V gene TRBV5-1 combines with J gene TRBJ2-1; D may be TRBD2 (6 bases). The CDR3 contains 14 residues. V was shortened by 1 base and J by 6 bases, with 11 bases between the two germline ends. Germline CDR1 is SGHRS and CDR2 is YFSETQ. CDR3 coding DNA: TGCGCCAGCAGCTTGCCTGGGGGAGGCAATGAGCAGTTCTTC. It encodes CASSLPGGGNEQFF.

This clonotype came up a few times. CDR3 protein: CASRSGGGGSVEAFF. The CDR3 DNA follows: TGTGCCAGTAGATCGGGCGGCGGAGGGTCGGTTGAAGCTTTCTTT. The J gene is TRBJ1-1, the V gene TRBV19, with D hard to call. Germline lookup yields CDR1 LNHDA and CDR2 SQIVND (reference sequence). V was cut by 6 bases and J by 7 bases, with 21 bases left in between. The CDR3 sequence is 15 residues long.

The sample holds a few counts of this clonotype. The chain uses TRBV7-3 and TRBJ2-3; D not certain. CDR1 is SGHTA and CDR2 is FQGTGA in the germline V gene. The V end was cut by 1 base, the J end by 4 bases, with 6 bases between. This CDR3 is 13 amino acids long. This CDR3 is CASSLNSADTQYF. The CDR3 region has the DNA TGTGCCAGCAGCTTAAATTCCGCAGATACGCAGTATTTT.

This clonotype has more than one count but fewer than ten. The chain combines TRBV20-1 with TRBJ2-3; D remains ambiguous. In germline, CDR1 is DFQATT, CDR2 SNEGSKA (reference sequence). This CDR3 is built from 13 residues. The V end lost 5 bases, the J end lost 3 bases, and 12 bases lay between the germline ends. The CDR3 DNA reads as TGCAGTGCTGCCGGGTTGAGGACAGATACGCAGTATTTT. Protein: CSAAGLRTDTQYF.

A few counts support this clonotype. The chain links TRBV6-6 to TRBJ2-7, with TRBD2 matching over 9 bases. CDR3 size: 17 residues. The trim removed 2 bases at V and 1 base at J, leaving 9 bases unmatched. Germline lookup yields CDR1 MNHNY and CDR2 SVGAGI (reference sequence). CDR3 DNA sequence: TGTGCCAGCAGTTACACGGCGGGAGGGCCAGGGTCCTACGAGCAGTACTTC. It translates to CASSYTAGGPGSYEQYF.

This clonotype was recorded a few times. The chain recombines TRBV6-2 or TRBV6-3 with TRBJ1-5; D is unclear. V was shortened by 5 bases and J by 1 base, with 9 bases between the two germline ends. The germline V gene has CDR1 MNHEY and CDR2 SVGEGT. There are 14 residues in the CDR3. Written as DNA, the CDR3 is TGTGCCAGCAGTCCTGCTGGGAGCAATCAGCCCCAGCATTTT. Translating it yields CASSPAGSNQPQHF.

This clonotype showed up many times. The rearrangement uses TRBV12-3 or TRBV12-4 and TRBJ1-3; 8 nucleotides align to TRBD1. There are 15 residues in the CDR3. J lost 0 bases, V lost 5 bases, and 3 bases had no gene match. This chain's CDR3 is CASSRQGISGNTIYF. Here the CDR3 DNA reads TGTGCCAGCAGTCGACAGGGGATCTCTGGAAACACCATATATTTT.

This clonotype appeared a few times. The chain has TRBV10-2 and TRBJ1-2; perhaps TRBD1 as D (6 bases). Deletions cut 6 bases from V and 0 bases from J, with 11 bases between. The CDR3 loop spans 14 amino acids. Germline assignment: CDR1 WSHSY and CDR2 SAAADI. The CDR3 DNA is TGCGCCAGCAGGCGGGACACGACTAACTATGGCTACACCTTC. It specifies CASRRDTTNYGYTF.

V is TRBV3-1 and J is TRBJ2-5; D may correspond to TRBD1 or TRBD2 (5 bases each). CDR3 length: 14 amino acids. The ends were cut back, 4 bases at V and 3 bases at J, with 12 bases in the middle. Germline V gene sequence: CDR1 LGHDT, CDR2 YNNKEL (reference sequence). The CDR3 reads CASSPGRTKETQYF. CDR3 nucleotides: TGTGCCAGCAGCCCGGGACGGACAAAAGAGACCCAGTACTTC.

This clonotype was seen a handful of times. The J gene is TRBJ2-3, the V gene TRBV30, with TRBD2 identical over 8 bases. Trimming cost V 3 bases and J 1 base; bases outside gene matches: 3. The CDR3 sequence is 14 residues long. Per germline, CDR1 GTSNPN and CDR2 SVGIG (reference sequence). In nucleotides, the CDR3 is TGTGCCTGGAGCGGACTAGCTCGCACAGATACGCAGTATTTT. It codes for CAWSGLARTDTQYF. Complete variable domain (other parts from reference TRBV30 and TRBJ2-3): SQTIHQWPATLVQPVGSPLSLECTVEGTSNPNLYWYRQAAGRGLQLLFYSVGIGQISSEVPQNLSASRPQDRQFILSSKKLLLSDSGFYLCAWSGLARTDTQYFGPGTRLTVL.

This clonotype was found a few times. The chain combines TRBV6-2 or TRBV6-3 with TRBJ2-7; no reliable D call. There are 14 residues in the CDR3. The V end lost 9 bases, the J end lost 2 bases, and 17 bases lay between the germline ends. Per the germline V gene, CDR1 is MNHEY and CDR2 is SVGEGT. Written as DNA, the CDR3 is TGTGCCAGAAGTCCCCGGGTTGGTACCTACGAGCAGTACTTC. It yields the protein CARSPRVGTYEQYF.

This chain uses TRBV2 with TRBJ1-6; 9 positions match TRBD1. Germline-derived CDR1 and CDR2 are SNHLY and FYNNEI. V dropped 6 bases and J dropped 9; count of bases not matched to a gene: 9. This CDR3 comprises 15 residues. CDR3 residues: CASRLPGQGISPLHF. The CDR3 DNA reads TGTGCCAGCAGGCTCCCGGGACAGGGAATTTCACCCCTCCACTTT. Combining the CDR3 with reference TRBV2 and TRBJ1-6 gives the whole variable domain EPEVTQTPSHQVTQMGQEVILRCVPISNHLYFYWYRQILGQKVEFLVSFYNNEISEKSEIFDDQFSVERPDGSNFTLKIRSTKLEDSAMYFCASRLPGQGISPLHFGNGTRLTVT.

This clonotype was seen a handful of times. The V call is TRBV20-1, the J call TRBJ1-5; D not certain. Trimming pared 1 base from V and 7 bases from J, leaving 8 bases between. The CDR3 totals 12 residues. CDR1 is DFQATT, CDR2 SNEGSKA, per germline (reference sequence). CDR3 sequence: CSARAPGQPQHF. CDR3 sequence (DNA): TGCAGTGCTAGAGCCCCGGGACAGCCCCAGCATTTT.

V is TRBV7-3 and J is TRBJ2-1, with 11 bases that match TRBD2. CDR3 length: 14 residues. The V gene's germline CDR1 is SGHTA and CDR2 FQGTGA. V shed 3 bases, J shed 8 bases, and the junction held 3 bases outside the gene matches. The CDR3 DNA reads TGTGCCAGCAGCTTTAGCGGGAGGGGTTATGAGCAGTTCTTC. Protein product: CASSFSGRGYEQFF.

The CDR3 protein is CASRGPGGEQFF. In DNA, the CDR3 is TGTGCCAGCAGAGGACCGGGAGGTGAGCAGTTCTTC. The V and J genes are TRBV6-5 and TRBJ2-1; 7 nucleotides line up with TRBD2. The CDR3 is made up of 12 amino acids. Germline CDR1 reads MNHEY; CDR2 reads SVGAGI. V was pared by 6 bases and J by 9 bases, with 5 bases of the junction left unmatched.